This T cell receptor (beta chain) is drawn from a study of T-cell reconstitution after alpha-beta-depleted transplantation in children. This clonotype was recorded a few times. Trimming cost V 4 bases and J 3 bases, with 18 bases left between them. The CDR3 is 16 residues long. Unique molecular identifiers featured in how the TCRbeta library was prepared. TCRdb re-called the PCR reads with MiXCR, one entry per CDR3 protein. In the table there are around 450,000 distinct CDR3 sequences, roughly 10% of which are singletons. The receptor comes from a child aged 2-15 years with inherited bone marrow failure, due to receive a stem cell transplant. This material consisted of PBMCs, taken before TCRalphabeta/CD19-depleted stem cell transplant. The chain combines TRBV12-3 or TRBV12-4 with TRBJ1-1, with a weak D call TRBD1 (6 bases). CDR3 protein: CASSSGIFSGDTEAFF. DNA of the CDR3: TGTGCCAGCAGTTCCGGGATATTCTCAGGGGACACTGAAGCTTTCTTT.